These 27 T cell receptor beta chains originate from one sample sequenced in a study of blood T cells in healthy people across ages. A J-beta primer mix and a sample-barcoded 5' primer were used in a second PCR of about 7 to 12 cycles. Using its own MiXCR run on the 5' RACE reads, TCRdb lists one record per CDR3 protein. This sample has 1.5 million to 2 million distinct CDR3 sequences; approximately 50% occur once, and the top ten carry less than 2.5%. Sequencing input: blood. These receptors were obtained from a woman in her 40s in good health.

The J gene is TRBJ2-3, the V gene TRBV7-3, with D tentatively TRBD2 (6 bases). Germline lookup yields CDR1 SGHTA and CDR2 FQGTGA. The CDR3 totals 15 residues. V was cut by 4 bases and J by 4 bases, with 15 bases left in between. CDR3: CASSSQGSGADTQYF. CDR3 DNA: TGTGCCAGCAGCTCCCAGGGTAGCGGCGCAGATACGCAGTATTTT. The full variable domain, rest sourced from reference TRBV7-3 and TRBJ2-3, is GAGVSQTPSNKVTEKGKYVELRCDPISGHTALYWYRQSLGQGPEFLIYFQGTGAADDSGLPNDRFFAVRPEGSVSTLKIQRTERGDSAVYLCASSSQGSGADTQYFGPGTRLTVL.

As for this clonotype: The junction departs from the called germline gene at one end, perhaps through a read error. CDR3 nucleotides: TGTGCCAGCAGTCCGCGGACTAGAACAGATACGCGGTATTTT. This sequence encodes CASSPRTRTDTRYF. The rearrangement joins TRBV28 to TRBJ2-3; TRBD2 matches at 7 bases. This CDR3 is built from 14 residues. CDR1 MDHEN and CDR2 SYDVKM come from the germline V gene. Supplemented by reference TRBV28 and TRBJ2-3, the full variable domain reads DVKVTQSSRYLVKRTGEKVFLECVQDMDHENMFWYRQDPGLGLRLIYFSYDVKMKEKGDIPEGYSVSREKKERFSLILESASTNQTSMYLCASSPRTRTDTRYFGPGTRLTVL.

The V and J genes are TRBV6-2 or TRBV6-3 and TRBJ1-2, with TRBD1 matching over 7 bases. CDR3 size: 14 residues. The ends lost 6 bases at V and 4 bases at J; junction bases unmatched: 8. The germline gives CDR1 MNHEY, CDR2 SVGEGT. DNA for the CDR3: TGTGCCAGCAGAGATCCCGGGACAGCCTATGGCTACACCTTC. It translates to CASRDPGTAYGYTF.

This chain links TRBV6-6 with TRBJ2-5; D remains ambiguous. V was cut by 2 bases and J by 0 bases, with 10 bases left in between. The CDR3 length is 15 residues. Germline assignment: CDR1 MNHNY and CDR2 SVGAGI (reference sequence). CDR3 nucleotide sequence: TGTGCCAGCAGTTACGCACAGCCTTACCAAGAGACCCAGTACTTC. Amino acid sequence: CASSYAQPYQETQYF.

The V and J genes are TRBV4-3 and TRBJ2-2; D remains ambiguous. Trimming cost V 3 bases and J 0 bases, with 5 bases left between them. The CDR3 contains 14 residues. Germline V gene lookup returns CDR1 LGHNA and CDR2 YSLEER. CDR3 residues: CASSHNTNTGELFF. The CDR3 coding sequence is TGCGCCAGCAGCCATAATACGAACACCGGGGAGCTGTTTTTT.

This clonotype has a single count. A read error may produce the germline difference seen at one junction end. The genes are TRBV20-1 and TRBJ1-2; 8 nucleotides align to TRBD1. Germline V CDR1 and CDR2: DFQATT, SNEGSKA (reference sequence). This CDR3 contains 15 residues. The CDR3 region has the DNA TGCTGTGCTAACTCGGGACAGGCGGTTAACTATGGCTACACCTTC. Encoded protein: CCANSGQAVNYGYTF.

In this sample, this clonotype turned up a few times. The rearrangement links TRBV24-1 to TRBJ2-2; 11 positions match TRBD1. The V gene end was trimmed by 2 bases and the J gene end by 3 bases; junction bases not matched to a gene: 1. The CDR3 contains 16 residues. CDR1 KGHDR and CDR2 SFDVKD come from the germline V gene. CDR3 protein: CATSDSGQGDTGELFF. In nucleotides, the CDR3 is TGTGCCACCAGTGATTCGGGACAGGGGGACACCGGGGAGCTGTTTTTT.

The rearrangement uses TRBV28 and TRBJ2-5, with D unresolved. This CDR3 spans 11 amino acids. The V end lost 5 bases, the J end lost 13 bases, and 14 bases lay between the germline ends. Germline lookup yields CDR1 MDHEN and CDR2 SYDVKM. The chain's CDR3 is CASSPSDERYF. DNA of the CDR3: TGTGCCAGCAGTCCCTCGGACGAACGGTACTTC.

This clonotype was seen just once. The CDR3 is CASSYGTKRSEQYF. The CDR3 DNA sequence: TGTGCCAGCAGTTACGGGACTAAAAGATCTGAGCAGTACTTC. The J gene is TRBJ2-5, the V gene TRBV6-5, with 7 bases identical to TRBD2. Germline V gene sequence: CDR1 MNHEY, CDR2 SVGAGI. CDR3 length: 14 residues. Trimming cost V 2 bases and J 11 bases; bases outside gene matches: 11.

This clonotype has only a few counts. This sequence joins TRBV6-6 and TRBJ1-2; TRBD1 agrees at 10 bases. The CDR3 extends over 13 amino acids. The V gene end was trimmed by 10 bases and the J gene end by 8 bases; junction bases not matched to a gene: 10. Germline loops: CDR1 MNHNY, CDR2 SVGAGI (reference sequence). The DNA of the CDR3 is TGTGCCAACTCGAGACAGGGGGCTTGGGGCTACACCTTC. Amino acid sequence: CANSRQGAWGYTF.

V and J are TRBV18 and TRBJ2-3; D unclear. The CDR3 is 12 residues long. Germline loops: CDR1 KGHSH, CDR2 LQKENI. V was shortened by 3 bases and J by 9 bases, with 10 bases between the two germline ends. CDR3 amino acids: CASSPPSYTQYF. The CDR3, as DNA: TGTGCCAGCTCACCCCCCTCGTACACGCAGTATTTT.

This clonotype came up a few times. V usage is TRBV14 and J usage is TRBJ2-5; D is uncertain. CDR1 and CDR2 from the germline V gene are SGHDN and FVKESK. V was clipped by 1 base and J by 1 base, with 16 bases between them. CDR3 length: 17 residues. This chain's CDR3 is CASSQGSLSRVQETQYF. The CDR3 bases are TGTGCCAGCAGCCAAGGCTCCCTTAGCCGGGTCCAAGAGACCCAGTACTTC.

The chain is built from TRBV7-2 and TRBJ1-5; 7 bases are shared with TRBD1. The CDR3 is made up of 16 amino acids. V lost 1 base to trimming and J lost 2 bases; unmatched junction nucleotides: 5. Germline V gene lookup returns CDR1 SGHTA and CDR2 FQGNSA. CDR3 DNA: TGTGCCAGCAGCTTAGGGGGGACAGCTGGCAATCAGCCCCAGCATTTT. Translated, it gives CASSLGGTAGNQPQHF.

V usage is TRBV6-2 or TRBV6-3 and J usage is TRBJ2-7, with D tentatively TRBD2 (6 bases). The V end lost 8 bases, the J end lost 2 bases, and 19 bases lay between the germline ends. Germline V CDR1 and CDR2: MNHEY, SVGEGT. The CDR3 length is 15 residues. CDR3 sequence (DNA): TGTGCCAGCTCCGAGCTCCAACGGGAGACCTACGAGCAGTACTTC. It specifies CASSELQRETYEQYF.

This sequence joins TRBV20-1 and TRBJ1-5; a weak D match, TRBD1 (5 bases). V lost 5 bases and J 3 bases, leaving 17 bases between the germline ends. The CDR3 spans 15 residues. Per germline, CDR1 DFQATT and CDR2 SNEGSKA (reference sequence). CDR3 nucleotide sequence: TGCAGTGCTTGTACGACAGTGACTTACAATCAGCCCCAGCATTTT. Translated: CSACTTVTYNQPQHF.

This clonotype was recorded a few times. The V call is TRBV2, the J call TRBJ1-2; no firm D call. The germline V and J ends were trimmed by 2 bases and 5 bases, with 18 bases remaining between them. The CDR3 has 16 amino acids. Per germline, CDR1 SNHLY and CDR2 FYNNEI. CDR3 amino acids: CASSEWLGHGDYGYTF. CDR3 bases: TGTGCCAGCAGTGAATGGTTAGGCCATGGGGATTATGGCTACACCTTC.

J is TRBJ2-5 and V is TRBV7-9; no clear D gene. Trimming stripped 5 bases from V and 11 bases from J, with 12 bases between. This CDR3 contains 11 residues. Germline V gene lookup returns CDR1 SEHNR and CDR2 FQNEAQ (reference sequence). CDR3 sequence reads: CASSRNQGQYF. CDR3 DNA sequence: TGTGCCAGCAGCCGGAACCAAGGGCAGTACTTC.

This clonotype came up a few times. This chain links TRBV12-3 or TRBV12-4 with TRBJ2-7; possibly TRBD1 for D (5 bases). CDR3 size: 14 residues. The V end lost 5 bases, the J end lost 7 bases, and 18 bases lay between the germline ends. The CDR3 nucleotides read TGTGCCAGCAGTACGCCAGGGAATTTGGATGAGCAGTACTTC. It codes for CASSTPGNLDEQYF.

The V gene is TRBV20-1, the J gene TRBJ2-7; no reliable D call. V lost 4 bases to trimming and J lost 2 bases, with 15 bases between them. This CDR3 has 14 residues. Germline V gives CDR1 DFQATT, CDR2 SNEGSKA (reference sequence). The chain's CDR3 is CSAKGPSPPYEQYF. For the CDR3, the DNA is TGCAGTGCTAAGGGCCCGTCCCCCCCCTACGAGCAGTACTTC.

The chain is built from TRBV28 and TRBJ2-1; D remains ambiguous. CDR1 MDHEN and CDR2 SYDVKM come from the germline V gene. Trimming removed 0 bases from V and 4 bases from J, with 16 bases in between. The CDR3 length is 17 residues. CDR3 in DNA: TGTGCCAGCAGTTTATGGGCCGGGCAGGTAGCTTACAATGAGCAGTTCTTC. Its protein product is CASSLWAGQVAYNEQFF.

The chain carries TRBV10-2 and TRBJ1-2; D is ambiguous. Germline assignment: CDR1 WSHSY and CDR2 SAAADI. Trimming shortened V by 2 bases and J by 7 bases, and 8 bases separated the two germline ends. This CDR3 region has 12 residues. The CDR3 loop reads CASSEDGSGYTF. The CDR3 coding sequence is TGCGCCAGCAGTGAGGACGGTAGTGGCTACACCTTC.

The J gene is TRBJ2-4, the V gene TRBV4-1; 8 positions agree with TRBD1. The CDR3 is 15 residues long. V lost 0 bases and J lost 7; bases outside the gene matches: 5. Germline CDR1 MGHRA, CDR2 YSYEKL. The CDR3 here is CASSQERQGRNIQYF. The DNA of the CDR3 is TGCGCCAGCAGCCAAGAGCGACAGGGGAGGAACATTCAGTACTTC.

The DNA for the CDR3 is TGCAGTGCCCCGCTAGCGGGTGCAGATACGCAGTATTTT. It translates to CSAPLAGADTQYF. This chain links TRBV20-1 with TRBJ2-3; 8 bases fit TRBD2. CDR3 length equals 13 residues. Germline CDR1 and CDR2: DFQATT and SNEGSKA (reference sequence). V shed 6 bases and J 4 bases; nucleotides not matched to a gene: 6.

This rearrangement joins TRBV6-6 to TRBJ2-4; D is unclear. The assigned J gene may be wrong: the sequence end matches TRBJ2-5 better. Per the germline V gene, CDR1 is MNHNY and CDR2 is SVGAGI (reference sequence). The CDR3 has 12 amino acids. CDR3 sequence (DNA): TGTGCCAGCAGGGCCACCGGGGAGACCCAGTACTTC. Its translation is CASRATGETQYF.

This chain uses TRBV12-3 or TRBV12-4 with TRBJ1-6, with TRBD1 identical over 9 bases. The junction had 6 bases not matched to a gene; V was cut back by 6 bases and J by 6 bases. The CDR3 has 15 amino acids. CDR3 region: CASRPQGAGNSPLHF. CDR3 coding DNA: TGTGCCAGCAGGCCACAGGGGGCCGGTAATTCACCCCTCCACTTT.

The V and J genes are TRBV28 and TRBJ1-1; TRBD1 aligns across 8 bases. V shed 1 base, J shed 6 bases, and the junction held 7 bases outside the gene matches. This CDR3 has 15 amino acids. Germline CDR1 MDHEN, CDR2 SYDVKM. The CDR3 DNA reads TGTGCCAGCAGTTTATTTCCAGGGGGCGCGCCTGAAGCTTTCTTT. It specifies CASSLFPGGAPEAFF.

This clonotype was seen more than once but under ten times. The CDR3 protein is CASSTRGLLPTEQYF. CDR3 sequence (DNA): TGTGCGAGCTCAACCCGAGGGCTACTCCCCACCGAGCAGTACTTC. This sequence joins TRBV6-1 and TRBJ2-7; weak D call: TRBD2 (5 bases). The CDR3 extends over 15 amino acids. Germline V gene data show CDR1 as MNHNS and CDR2 as SASEGT.